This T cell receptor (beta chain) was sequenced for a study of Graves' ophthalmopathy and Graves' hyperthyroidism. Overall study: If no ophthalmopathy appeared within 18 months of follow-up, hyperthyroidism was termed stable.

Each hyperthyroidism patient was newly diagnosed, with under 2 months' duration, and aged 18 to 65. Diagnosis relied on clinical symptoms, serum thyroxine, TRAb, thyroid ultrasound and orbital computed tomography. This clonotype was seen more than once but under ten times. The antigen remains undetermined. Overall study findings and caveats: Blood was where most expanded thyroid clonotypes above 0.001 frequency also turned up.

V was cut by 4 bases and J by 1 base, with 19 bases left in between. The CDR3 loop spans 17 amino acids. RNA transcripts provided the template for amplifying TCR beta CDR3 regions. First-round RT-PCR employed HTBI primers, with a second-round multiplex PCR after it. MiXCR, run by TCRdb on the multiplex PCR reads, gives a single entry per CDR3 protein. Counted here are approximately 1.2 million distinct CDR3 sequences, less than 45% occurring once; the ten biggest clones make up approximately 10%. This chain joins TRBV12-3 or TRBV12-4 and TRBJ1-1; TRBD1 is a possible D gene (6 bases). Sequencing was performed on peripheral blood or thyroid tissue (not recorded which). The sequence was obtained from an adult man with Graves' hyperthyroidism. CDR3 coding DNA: TGTGCCAGCAGTTCGCCTCCGAGACAGGTCCAGAACACTGAAGCTTTCTTT. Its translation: CASSSPPRQVQNTEAFF.